The 16 T cell receptor beta chains in this list originate from one sample, sequenced in a study of identical twins. MiXCR, run by TCRdb on the 5' RACE reads, gives a single entry per CDR3 protein. The sample has roughly 1.6 million distinct CDR3 sequences; 32% are singletons. Sequencing was performed on cord blood. The receptors here all came from a newborn girl in good health.

This clonotype was found a few times. The chain carries TRBV29-1 and TRBJ1-5; tentative D call: TRBD1 (6 bases). CDR3 length equals 12 residues. V lost 5 bases and J 1 base, leaving 6 bases between the germline ends. CDR1 is SQVTM and CDR2 is ANQGSEA in the germline V gene. The CDR3 coding sequence is TGCAGCGTTACAGGGAGCAATCAGCCCCAGCATTTT. As protein: CSVTGSNQPQHF.

In this sample, this clonotype turned up many times. The chain employs TRBV9 and TRBJ2-5; D is undetermined. V was pared by 2 bases and J by 3 bases, with 11 bases between. Germline V gene data show CDR1 as SGDLS and CDR2 as YYNGEE. The CDR3 is 14 amino acids. The chain's CDR3 is CASSVSFGEETQYF. The CDR3 DNA is TGTGCCAGCAGCGTTTCCTTTGGGGAAGAGACCCAGTACTTC.

The rearrangement joins TRBV9 to TRBJ1-1; D remains ambiguous. This CDR3 has 14 amino acids. The V gene's germline CDR1 is SGDLS and CDR2 YYNGEE. V lost 3 bases, J lost 1 base, and 10 bases lay in between. DNA of the CDR3: TGTGCCAGCAGCGAGCGGGAGGGGAACACTGAAGCTTTCTTT. Translated: CASSEREGNTEAFF.

This clonotype was recorded a few times. This chain connects TRBV20-1 to TRBJ1-5, with TRBD1 identical over 7 bases. The trim removed 1 base at V and 2 bases at J, leaving 8 bases unmatched. This CDR3 has 16 amino acids. From germline, CDR1 is DFQATT and CDR2 SNEGSKA (reference sequence). The CDR3 coding sequence is TGCAGTGCTAGAGGGGCGACAGGGTTCGGCAATCAGCCCCAGCATTTT. This translates into CSARGATGFGNQPQHF.

The gene calls are TRBV6-6 and TRBJ2-3; D not certain. The CDR3 has 17 residues. Germline V gene sequence: CDR1 MNHNY, CDR2 SVGAGI (reference sequence). V was pared by 7 bases and J by 6 bases, with 26 bases between. The CDR3 here is CASKKDRRSPSTDTQYF. In DNA form, the CDR3 reads TGTGCCAGCAAGAAGGACCGACGCTCCCCCTCTACGGATACGCAGTATTTT.

V and J are TRBV7-9 and TRBJ1-6; 7 positions match TRBD1. The length of the CDR3 is 17 residues. Germline CDR1 reads SEHNR; CDR2 reads FQNEAQ (reference sequence). Trimming took 3 bases from V and 4 from J; bases not matched to a gene: 9. CDR3 protein: CASSLVGGVSYNSPLHF. CDR3 coding DNA: TGTGCCAGCAGCTTGGTAGGGGGCGTCTCTTATAATTCACCCCTCCACTTT.

This chain connects TRBV11-2 to TRBJ2-7; weak D call: TRBD2 (5 bases). The CDR3 consists of 14 residues. The germline V gene encodes CDR1 SGHAT and CDR2 FQNNGV. Trimming left V 5 bases short and J 0 bases short, with 11 bases between. DNA for the CDR3: TGTGCCAGCAGCCCCCAACTAGTCTCCTACGAGCAGTACTTC. The encoded protein is CASSPQLVSYEQYF.

This clonotype was found many times. The chain links TRBV4-2 to TRBJ2-3; D is undetermined. Germline V gene sequence: CDR1 LGHNA, CDR2 YNFKEQ. Deletions cut 1 base from V and 0 bases from J, with 2 bases between. CDR3 length: 13 residues. The CDR3 DNA is TGTGCCAGCAGCCAAGGTAGCACAGATACGCAGTATTTT. It translates to CASSQGSTDTQYF.

This clonotype was seen a handful of times. The chain combines TRBV28 with TRBJ2-4, with 12 bases aligning to TRBD2. V shed 0 bases and J 0 bases; nucleotides not matched to a gene: 0. CDR1 and CDR2 from the germline V gene are MDHEN and SYDVKM. CDR3 length: 17 residues. The CDR3 loop reads CASSLWGLAGAKNIQYF. In DNA form, the CDR3 reads TGTGCCAGCAGTTTATGGGGACTAGCGGGAGCCAAAAACATTCAGTACTTC.

In this sample, this clonotype turned up once. The chain links TRBV20-1 to TRBJ2-5, with D perhaps TRBD2 (5 bases). Germline V CDR1 and CDR2: DFQATT, SNEGSKA (reference sequence). The V end was cut by 3 bases, the J end by 11 bases, with 16 bases between. This CDR3 comprises 12 residues. The CDR3 loop reads CSARPSTREQYF. The CDR3 DNA reads as TGCAGTGCTAGGCCCAGTACTAGGGAGCAGTACTTC.

This chain connects TRBV12-3 or TRBV12-4 to TRBJ2-4; weak D call: TRBD2 (5 bases). This CDR3 has 16 residues. The V and J ends lost 3 bases and 0 bases respectively, with 12 bases between them. CDR3 amino acids: CASSFLRRIAKNIQYF. In DNA, the CDR3 is TGTGCCAGCAGTTTCCTAAGGAGGATAGCCAAAAACATTCAGTACTTC.

In its sample, this clonotype was seen many times. In nucleotides, the CDR3 is TGTGCCAGCGGTTATATGACTAGAGGGGGGAGGAATGAGCAGTTCTTC. Translated: CASGYMTRGGRNEQFF. The rearrangement links TRBV2 to TRBJ2-1; D may match TRBD1 or TRBD2 (6 bases each). Germline lookup yields CDR1 SNHLY and CDR2 FYNNEI. The CDR3 length is 16 residues. V shed 8 bases and J shed 7 bases, with 24 bases lying between them.

With respect to this clonotype: This clone may be a read error of a much larger clone one base away. The rearrangement uses TRBV29-1 and TRBJ2-4, with D uncertain. The J call may be wrong; the DNA end is better matched by TRBJ2-7. Per the germline V gene, CDR1 is SQVTM and CDR2 is ANQGSEA. There are 13 residues in the CDR3. The CDR3 DNA is TGCAGCGTTGACGGTGAGCAAACCAACGAGCAGTACTTC. Its protein product is CSVDGEQTNEQYF.

This clonotype was detected only a few times. The chain carries TRBV2 and TRBJ2-3; TRBD2 aligns across 10 bases. With V trimmed by 1 base and J by 6 bases, 4 bases remained unmatched. The CDR3 spans 15 residues. Germline values: CDR1 SNHLY, CDR2 FYNNEI. In DNA, the CDR3 is TGTGCCAGCAGTGAAGAAGCTAGCGGGAGTGATACGCAGTATTTT. Translating gives CASSEEASGSDTQYF.

This clonotype was seen once. V is TRBV24-1 and J is TRBJ2-7; 7 bases align to TRBD1. Germline loops: CDR1 KGHDR, CDR2 SFDVKD. The CDR3 has 14 residues. The ends lost 2 bases at V and 2 bases at J; junction bases unmatched: 2. CDR3 sequence (DNA): TGTGCCACCAGTGATTCGACAGGGCCCTACGAGCAGTACTTC. It specifies CATSDSTGPYEQYF.

The gene calls are TRBV29-1 and TRBJ2-2; weak D call: TRBD2 (6 bases). This CDR3 contains 14 residues. V lost 5 bases to trimming and J lost 0 bases, with 10 bases between them. Looked up from germline, CDR1 is SQVTM and CDR2 is ANQGSEA. The DNA of the CDR3 is TGCAGCGTTCTCGGGACTGCGAACACCGGGGAGCTGTTTTTT. Residues: CSVLGTANTGELFF.